The 29 T cell receptor beta chains given below trace back to one sample, sequenced in a study of blood T cell repertoires in COVID-19. Sequencing used immunoSEQ multiplex PCR; TCRdb keeps in-frame clones, though not all of them. The sample shows approximately 300,000 clones, 70% to 85% of them seen only once. Sequenced sample: peripheral blood. The receptors derive from a human donor with COVID-19, enrolled during active disease. The donor label of this sample is uncertain.

This CDR3 reads CSVGKLAGVEQFF. The CDR3 DNA reads TGCAGCGTCGGAAAACTAGCGGGAGTAGAGCAGTTCTTC. The chain has TRBV29-1 and TRBJ2-1, with 11 bases aligning to TRBD2. The CDR3 has 13 residues. V trimming: 6 bases; J trimming: 10 bases; junction bases outside the gene matches: 8. Looked up from germline, CDR1 is SQVTM and CDR2 is ANQGSEA.

This clone is a singleton in its sample. This rearrangement joins TRBV7-3 to TRBJ2-1; 8 nucleotides agree with TRBD2. Trimming removed 5 bases from V and 0 bases from J; junction bases left unmatched: 3. The germline V gene encodes CDR1 SGHTA and CDR2 FQGTGA. The CDR3 contains 15 residues. The chain's CDR3 is CASSLTSDSYNEQFF. The DNA of the CDR3 is TGTGCCAGCAGCCTGACTAGCGACTCCTACAATGAGCAGTTCTTC. The variable domain in full, completed from reference TRBV7-3 and TRBJ2-1, reads GAGVSQTPSNKVTEKGKYVELRCDPISGHTALYWYRQSLGQGPEFLIYFQGTGAADDSGLPNDRFFAVRPEGSVSTLKIQRTERGDSAVYLCASSLTSDSYNEQFFGPGTRLTVL.

The chain employs TRBV6-1 and TRBJ2-1; 7 positions agree with TRBD1. The V gene's germline CDR1 is MNHNS and CDR2 SASEGT. Trimming cost V 2 bases and J 0 bases; bases outside gene matches: 4. The length of the CDR3 is 16 residues. CDR3 bases: TGTGCCAGCAGTGAAATGAGGACAGGCTCCTACAATGAGCAGTTCTTC. This gives the protein CASSEMRTGSYNEQFF.

The chain couples TRBV30 to TRBJ1-1; TRBD1 matches 7 bases. This CDR3 region has 14 residues. The junction had 6 bases not matched to a gene; V was cut back by 2 bases and J by 3 bases. In germline, CDR1 is GTSNPN, CDR2 SVGIG (reference sequence). This chain's CDR3 is CAWSRDRVDTEAFF. CDR3 bases: TGTGCCTGGAGTAGAGACAGGGTGGACACTGAAGCTTTCTTT.

V is TRBV19 and J is TRBJ2-2; the match to TRBD2 covers 13 bases. The CDR3 is 18 residues long. CDR1 and CDR2 (germline): LNHDA, SQIVND (reference sequence). J was trimmed by 0 bases and V by 5 bases; bases with no gene match: 6. CDR3 bases: TGTGCCAGTAGTGCCAGACTAGCGGGAGGCACGAACACCGGGGAGCTGTTTTTT. This translates into CASSARLAGGTNTGELFF. Full variable domain (remainder filled in from reference TRBV19 and TRBJ2-2): DGGITQSPKYLFRKEGQNVTLSCEQNLNHDAMYWYRQDPGQGLRLIYYSQIVNDFQKGDIAEGYSVSREKKESFPLTVTSAQKNPTAFYLCASSARLAGGTNTGELFFGEGSRLTVL.

The V and J genes are TRBV9 and TRBJ1-3; perhaps TRBD1 as D (5 bases). The CDR3 spans 14 residues. V was trimmed by 4 bases and J by 7 bases, leaving 15 bases between them. Germline V gives CDR1 SGDLS, CDR2 YYNGEE. The CDR3 loop reads CASSSAGRLNTIYF. In DNA form, the CDR3 reads TGTGCCAGCAGCAGCGCAGGGCGCTTGAACACCATATATTTT.

The chain joins TRBV6-5 to TRBJ1-1, with D uncertain. The CDR3 totals 12 residues. V lost 2 bases and J lost 4, with 5 bases in between. Germline CDR1 and CDR2: MNHEY and SVGAGI. CDR3 nucleotide sequence: TGTGCCAGCAGTTACGCAGGCACTGAAGCTTTCTTT. Residues: CASSYAGTEAFF.

This rearrangement joins TRBV5-6 to TRBJ1-2; TRBD1 aligns across 7 bases. The CDR3 runs 13 residues. V trimming: 1 base; J trimming: 6 bases; junction bases outside the gene matches: 3. Germline V gene lookup returns CDR1 SGHDT and CDR2 YYEEEE. The CDR3 here is CASSLIGGDGYTF. The CDR3 nucleotides read TGTGCCAGCAGCTTGATAGGGGGCGATGGCTACACCTTC.

CDR3 region: CASSLGTSSDTQYF. The CDR3 coding sequence is TGTGCCAGCAGCCTGGGGACTAGTTCAGATACGCAGTATTTT. The gene calls are TRBV3-1 (or the pseudogene TRBV3-2) and TRBJ2-3, with TRBD2 matching 8 bases. Trimming cost V 4 bases and J 4 bases; bases outside gene matches: 4. Germline-derived CDR1 and CDR2 are LGHDT and YNNKEL (reference sequence). The CDR3 totals 14 residues.

The chain combines TRBV6-1 with TRBJ1-6; 7 bases are a match to TRBD1. The CDR3 totals 16 residues. The J segment lost 9 bases and the V segment lost 2 bases, leaving 10 bases of the junction unmatched. CDR1 and CDR2 (germline): MNHNS, SASEGT. The CDR3 DNA reads TGTGCCAGCAGTGAACCCCCAACAGGGGATATTTCACCCCTCCACTTT. This encodes CASSEPPTGDISPLHF.

The chain uses TRBV18 and TRBJ1-2; TRBD1 is a possible D gene (5 bases). This CDR3 is built from 14 residues. In germline, CDR1 is KGHSH, CDR2 LQKENI. V was shortened by 8 bases and J by 5 bases, with 18 bases between the two germline ends. The CDR3 DNA sequence: TGTGCCAGCCGGGCCTCCGGGGGAGGGTATGGCTACACCTTC. It specifies CASRASGGGYGYTF.

V usage is TRBV27 and J usage is TRBJ1-5, with 8 bases fitting TRBD1. The CDR3 has 14 amino acids. V lost 7 bases to trimming and J lost 2 bases; unmatched junction nucleotides: 4. Germline V CDR1 and CDR2: MNHEY, SMNVEV (reference sequence). As DNA, the CDR3 is TGTGCCAGCACAAAACAGGGGGGCAATCAGCCCCAGCATTTT. Translation: CASTKQGGNQPQHF.

V usage is TRBV3-1 (or the pseudogene TRBV3-2) and J usage is TRBJ1-5, with D possibly matching TRBD1 (6 bases). The length of the CDR3 is 14 residues. Looked up from germline, CDR1 is LGHDT and CDR2 is YNNKEL (reference sequence). Between the trimmed V and J ends, which lost 4 bases and 8 bases, there was a span of 15 bases. The DNA for the CDR3 is TGTGCCAGCAGCCTACAGGGCTCCGGGGAGCCCCAGCATTTT. Translated: CASSLQGSGEPQHF.

The gene calls are TRBV9 and TRBJ1-6; a possible D gene is TRBD1 (6 bases). Per the germline V gene, CDR1 is SGDLS and CDR2 is YYNGEE. V lost 0 bases to trimming and J lost 10 bases, with 14 bases between them. The CDR3 runs 15 residues. The DNA for the CDR3 is TGTGCCAGCAGCGTAGGGAACAGGGAGGGGTCACCCCTCCACTTT. Amino acid sequence: CASSVGNREGSPLHF.

The rearrangement joins TRBV6-2 or TRBV6-3 to TRBJ2-1; tentative D call: TRBD2 (5 bases). Germline CDR1 is MNHEY and CDR2 is SVGEGT. Trimming pared 5 bases from V and 5 bases from J, leaving 19 bases between. The CDR3 has 16 amino acids. In DNA, the CDR3 is TGTGCCAGCAGTCTATACCTACGGGGAATCGACAATGAGCAGTTCTTC. Translated: CASSLYLRGIDNEQFF.

The V gene is TRBV11-2, the J gene TRBJ2-7; possibly TRBD2 for D (6 bases). There are 17 residues in the CDR3. CDR1 is SGHAT, CDR2 FQNNGV, per germline. V was trimmed by 5 bases and J by 6 bases, leaving 26 bases between them. In nucleotides, the CDR3 is TGTGCCAGCAGCCCCCACCCCGGCGGGACGAGAGGGCCCGAGCAGTACTTC. This translates into CASSPHPGGTRGPEQYF.

The gene calls are TRBV27 and TRBJ1-2; TRBD1 matches at 9 bases. The CDR3 sequence is 14 residues long. Germline assignment: CDR1 MNHEY and CDR2 SMNVEV (reference sequence). With 5 bases clipped from V and 3 bases from J, the junction kept 4 bases outside the gene matches. CDR3 bases: TGTGCCAGCAGTACCCGGACAGGGGACTATGGCTACACCTTC. Translation: CASSTRTGDYGYTF.

This sequence joins TRBV7-3 and TRBJ1-1, with D perhaps TRBD1 (5 bases). V lost 3 bases, J lost 1 base, and 9 bases lay in between. Germline values: CDR1 SGHTA, CDR2 FQGTGA. This CDR3 spans 14 amino acids. The CDR3 nucleotides are TGTGCCAGCAGCTTTTTGGGGGGGAACACTGAAGCTTTCTTT. Residues: CASSFLGGNTEAFF.

The chain combines TRBV30 with TRBJ1-6; D remains unclear. The CDR3 is 14 amino acids. V lost 1 base and J 7 bases, leaving 11 bases between the germline ends. The germline CDR1 and CDR2 sequences are GTSNPN and SVGIG (reference sequence). CDR3 amino acids: CAWSDGSENSPLHF. As DNA, the CDR3 is TGTGCCTGGAGTGATGGGTCGGAGAATTCACCCCTCCACTTT.

The chain carries TRBV3-1 (or the pseudogene TRBV3-2) and TRBJ2-1, with D possibly being TRBD2 (5 bases). With 3 bases removed from V and 9 bases from J, the gap between germline ends came to 12 bases. The length of the CDR3 is 13 residues. CDR1 and CDR2 (germline): LGHDT, YNNKEL (reference sequence). The CDR3 region is CASSHLGRGEQFF. The CDR3 DNA is TGTGCCAGCAGCCATTTAGGACGGGGTGAGCAGTTCTTC.

This chain uses TRBV10-3 with TRBJ1-3; 11 positions match TRBD1. CDR1 and CDR2 (germline): ENHRY, SYGVKD. V was clipped by 3 bases and J by 3 bases; unmatched bases: 1. The CDR3 totals 15 residues. The CDR3 coding sequence is TGTGCCATCAGTGATGGGACAGGGGGTGGAAACACCATATATTTT. Amino acid sequence: CAISDGTGGGNTIYF.

The sample holds a few counts of this clone. This chain links TRBV19 with TRBJ2-5; 9 bases align to TRBD1. V was pared by 4 bases and J by 1 base, with 7 bases of the junction left unmatched. CDR1 is LNHDA and CDR2 is SQIVND in the germline V gene (reference sequence). The CDR3 extends over 16 amino acids. The CDR3 reads CASSTGRQGGQETQYF. The CDR3 region has the DNA TGTGCCAGTAGTACTGGACGACAGGGGGGCCAAGAGACCCAGTACTTC.

The rearrangement links TRBV5-6 to TRBJ1-2, with D maybe TRBD1 (6 bases). The CDR3 is 12 residues long. Looked up from germline, CDR1 is SGHDT and CDR2 is YYEEEE. V was pared by 1 base and J by 7 bases, with 8 bases between. CDR3 nucleotides: TGTGCCAGCAGCTTGAACAGGGTTGGCTACACCTTC. It yields the protein CASSLNRVGYTF.

This sequence joins TRBV7-2 and TRBJ1-2; a possible D gene is TRBD1 (5 bases). The CDR3 is 15 residues long. Germline assignment: CDR1 SGHTA and CDR2 FQGNSA. V lost 1 base and J lost 7, with 16 bases in between. The CDR3 bases are TGTGCCAGCAGCTTAGGTGGGGCGGTATTGCGTGGCTACACCTTC. Its protein product is CASSLGGAVLRGYTF.

The rearrangement joins TRBV27 to TRBJ2-7, with TRBD1 identical over 10 bases. J was trimmed by 2 bases and V by 3 bases; bases with no gene match: 13. This CDR3 region has 18 residues. The V gene's germline CDR1 is MNHEY and CDR2 SMNVEV (reference sequence). The CDR3 DNA follows: TGTGCCAGCAGTTTGTTGGCCTCCAGGGACAGGGGACCCTACGAGCAGTACTTC. This codes for CASSLLASRDRGPYEQYF.

In this sample, this clone turned up once. The rearrangement uses TRBV27 and TRBJ1-2; D is uncertain. Germline loops: CDR1 MNHEY, CDR2 SMNVEV (reference sequence). V was shortened by 7 bases and J by 4 bases, with 19 bases between the two germline ends. This CDR3 region has 15 residues. CDR3 nucleotide sequence: TGTGCCAGCACCTTTACCTCGGGGATTTCCTATGGCTACACCTTC. This encodes CASTFTSGISYGYTF.

This clone was counted between two and nine times. The chain couples TRBV3-1 (or the pseudogene TRBV3-2) to TRBJ1-1; 8 nucleotides match TRBD1. The CDR3 extends over 15 amino acids. The germline V gene encodes CDR1 LGHDT and CDR2 YNNKEL (reference sequence). V shed 4 bases and J 1 base; nucleotides not matched to a gene: 5. The CDR3 DNA sequence: TGTGCCAGCAGCCCCTCCGACAGGGGGAACACTGAAGCTTTCTTT. Protein product: CASSPSDRGNTEAFF.

This clone was observed a few times. At the DNA level, this CDR3 is encoded by other sequences in the same sample as well. The rearrangement joins TRBV18 to TRBJ2-1; 10 positions agree with TRBD1. The CDR3 contains 15 residues. V shed 3 bases and J 5 bases; nucleotides not matched to a gene: 4. CDR1 is KGHSH, CDR2 LQKENI, per germline. The CDR3 sequence: CASSPRQGANNEQFF. CDR3 sequence (DNA): TGTGCCAGCTCACCTAGACAGGGGGCGAACAATGAGCAGTTCTTC.

The rearrangement joins TRBV6-5 to TRBJ1-2; D may be TRBD1 (5 bases). Deletions cut 4 bases from V and 7 bases from J, with 10 bases between. The CDR3 consists of 12 residues. Per germline, CDR1 MNHEY and CDR2 SVGAGI. As DNA, the CDR3 is TGTGCCAGCAGTTCAGTCGGGGGTGGCTACACCTTC. Encoded protein: CASSSVGGGYTF.